This T cell receptor (beta chain) came from a study of T-cell memory formation after mild COVID-19. Study context: There were largely donor-specific TCR clusters.

CDR1 and CDR2 from the germline V gene are MNHEY and SVGEGT. Trimming took 8 bases from V and 7 from J; bases not matched to a gene: 10. CDR3 length: 13 amino acids. Barcoded TCR alpha and TCR beta cDNA libraries with UMIs came from 5'RACE using constant-segment primers. MiXCR was run by TCRdb on the 5' RACE reads, yielding one entry per CDR3 protein. Of tens of thousands of distinct CDR3 sequences listed, around 6.1% are singletons. This clonotype came up many times. This receptor was identified in an adult who had mild COVID-19 (a few samples of this study predate the infection). Cell type and time point are not known. The sample was PBMCs or a T cell subset sorted from them (not recorded which). The V gene is TRBV6-2 or TRBV6-3, the J gene TRBJ2-7; 8 bases fit TRBD2. The CDR3 reads CASDRAGVREQYF. The CDR3 coding sequence is TGTGCCAGCGACCGAGCGGGAGTACGGGAGCAGTACTTC.